The clone carrying this T cell receptor beta chain turned up a few times. Its antigen is not known. The data were taken from a study of cytomegalovirus exposure and HLA in healthy donors. Findings and limits, study-wide: In a later analysis, across HLA loci, associated TCR counts were highest for DRB1, lowest for HLA-C. With later analysis, a missense DCLRE1C variant became linked to TCR beta V- and J-gene trimming. Most CMV-associated TCR beta chains were later found to appear HLA-restricted.

This CDR3 spans 15 amino acids. Germline CDR1 MNHEY, CDR2 SVGAGI. The junction had 7 bases not matched to a gene; V was cut back by 6 bases and J by 4 bases. The PCR had 60 Vbeta and 13 Jbeta primers. Libraries were prepared by immunoSEQ multiplex PCR; TCRdb keeps only in-frame clonotypes and omits some of them. Here the sample spans around 110,000 clones, roughly four fifths being singletons. This clonotype originated in a woman between 45 and 65 years old in good health and CMV-seropositive. The chain employs TRBV6-5 and TRBJ1-5; 9 nucleotides agree with TRBD1. Source material: PBMCs. The CDR3 region is CASRTGTGMNQPQHF. The CDR3 bases are TGTGCCAGCAGGACCGGGACAGGGATGAATCAGCCCCAGCATTTT.